The rows below give T cell receptor beta chains drawn from one sample of a study of lymphopenia after photon versus proton radiotherapy. The method was immunoSEQ multiplex PCR; TCRdb's version includes in-frame clones alone and lacks a portion of them. The profile shows tens of thousands of clones, 65% to 85% of them singletons. Here the sequenced sample was peripheral blood, taken from a patient treated with proton-based radiotherapy. The receptors come from a man in his sixties with pancreatic cancer. CDR3s include the opening cysteine and the closing phenylalanine or tryptophan.

v_gene,j_gene,CDR3aa
TRBV9,TRBJ2-1,CASYRTDNEQFF
TRBV18,TRBJ2-7,CASSQDGAGYEQYF
TRBV11-2,TRBJ2-5,CASSLGGLDNWYQETQYF
TRBV7-8,TRBJ2-7,CASSLAVFGGYEQYF
TRBV5-6,TRBJ2-7,CASSLGYNEQYF
TRBV12-5,TRBJ2-2,CASGLGPRELFF
TRBV11-3,TRBJ1-1,CASSLMGMNTEAFF
TRBV29-1,TRBJ2-7,CSVKTSHYPYEQYF
TRBV29-1,TRBJ2-5,CSADPGQGWTQYF
TRBV5-1,TRBJ2-3,CASSRSPGQEDTQYF
TRBV28,TRBJ1-3,CASSSFRQGTGLTGNTIYF
TRBV6-6,TRBJ2-7,CASSYSTSGTDEQYF
TRBV5-1,TRBJ2-5,CASSASVSRRETQYF
TRBV7-8,TRBJ2-2,CASSFTGQRNTGELFF
TRBV5-4,TRBJ1-2,CASSPGTNYGYTF
TRBV19,TRBJ2-7,CASSARTGGTYEQYF
TRBV19,TRBJ2-1,CASSIVQGGNEQFF
TRBV18,TRBJ2-7,CASSQISYEQYF
TRBV18,TRBJ2-3,CASSGLAGGGDTQYF
TRBV11-3,TRBJ2-1,CASSVTSGSSYNEQFF
TRBV7-2,TRBJ2-7,CASSPTTGAEQYF
TRBV18,TRBJ2-2,CASSPDSTGELFF
TRBV7-2,TRBJ1-5,CASSSIPGGKAPQHF
TRBV5-6,TRBJ2-2,CASSPLAGVFNTGELFF
TRBV7-3,TRBJ2-1,CASSLSGISYNEQFF
TRBV14,TRBJ2-5,CASSQAAVAETQYF
TRBV7-2,TRBJ2-3,CASSLGLGTPTDTQYF
TRBV7-9,TRBJ1-1,CASSFFTNTEAFF
TRBV10-3,TRBJ1-4,CAISVQENEKLFF
TRBV19,TRBJ1-5,CASSRTPRSNQPQHF
TRBV6-5,TRBJ2-3,CASSYMDSTDTQYF
TRBV5-1,-,CASSSRDGYEQYF
TRBV6-6,TRBJ1-1,CASLKGGLYTEAFF
TRBV2,TRBJ1-4,CASQTRATTNEKLFF
TRBV15,TRBJ2-2,CATSISFITGELFF
TRBV18,TRBJ1-5,CASSPAPNQPQHF
TRBV7-9,TRBJ1-4,CASSPGTGPEKLFF
TRBV4-2,TRBJ1-3,CASSQDSQGDGNTIYF
TRBV6-5,TRBJ1-3,CASSYSAGFSGNTIYF
TRBV7-9,TRBJ2-1,CASSLTLRLLAGTNEQFF
TRBV11-2,TRBJ1-2,CASSPRGERSYGYTF
TRBV28,TRBJ2-3,CASSPPGHFAKTDTQYF
TRBV7-9,TRBJ2-7,CASSLATLVAGGNSYEQYF
TRBV11-2,TRBJ2-7,CASSLTTRVEQYF
TRBV9,TRBJ2-3,CASSVGTSGPPTDTQYF
TRBV7-8,TRBJ2-5,CASSPSRVAETQYF
TRBV29-1,TRBJ1-2,CSVEDLEEGGVYGYTF
TRBV28,TRBJ1-2,CASSLPGGQGNYGYTF
TRBV9,TRBJ2-3,CASSATGFTAGGADTQYF
TRBV6-5,TRBJ1-1,CASSRAGGSRTEAFF
TRBV19,TRBJ2-2,CASRWGTGANTGELFF
TRBV2,TRBJ2-4,CASSIQQGAKNIQYF
TRBV28,TRBJ2-7,CASRKRARASSYEQYF
TRBV5-6,TRBJ2-7,CASSLAPVNEQYF
TRBV18,TRBJ2-5,CASSQQGAQVGETQYF
TRBV27,TRBJ2-7,CASSLKGGRGSYEQYF
TRBV10-1,TRBJ1-4,CASSGKNRGDYEKLFF
TRBV11-2,TRBJ2-7,CASSLGLDRYEQYF
TRBV5-1,TRBJ2-5,CASSLAPGQGADMVTQYF